The following is a TCR beta chain sequence with its context. Its antigen is still unknown. The data are from a study of shared clonotypes between healthy human individuals. About the research overall: Sampling drew on donors who were two women and a few men aged 18 to 49. Study-level findings and limits: The authors expected sequencing depth to affect clonotype sharing among donors.

Unmatched junction bases numbered 9, after V lost 0 bases and J lost 9 bases. This CDR3 spans 15 amino acids. Germline V gene lookup returns CDR1 MNHEY and CDR2 SVGAGI. It was across several immunoSEQ plates that each subset's genomic DNA was evenly split. Sequencing was performed with immunoSEQ multiplex PCR; in TCRdb, only in-frame clones are kept and a portion is missing. Among millions of clones listed, more than 80% were seen once. The rearrangement joins TRBV6-5 to TRBJ2-7; 9 bases agree with TRBD1. This sequence was found in a man between 18 and 35 years old in good health. Some clones in this sample may be carry-over from other donors' samples. Sequenced sample: naive CD4+ T cells from PBMCs. The subset denotes: CD45RA+ positively selected. This CDR3 is CASSYSRTGDSRQYF. The CDR3 DNA sequence: TGTGCCAGCAGTTACTCCCGGACAGGGGACTCGAGGCAGTACTTC.